These 19 T cell receptor beta chains originate from one sample sequenced in a study of OX40 agonist ivuxolimab in advanced cancers. Sequencing was performed with immunoSEQ multiplex PCR; in TCRdb, only in-frame clones are kept and a portion is missing. This table holds under 20,000 clones, 55% to 80% found once. Sequences were derived from CD4+ or CD8+ T cells sorted from blood, sampled in a trial of the OX40 agonist ivuxolimab. These receptors were obtained from an adult with an advanced solid tumor such as melanoma, head and neck, liver or kidney cancer.

This clone qualifies as medium-sized (0.01 to 0.1%). CDR3 sequence: CAWRGGTNSPLHF. CDR3 bases: TGTGCCTGGAGAGGGGGGACCAATTCACCCCTCCACTTT. The gene calls are TRBV30 and TRBJ1-6, with D possibly matching TRBD1 (6 bases). The length of the CDR3 is 13 residues. V was pared by 3 bases and J by 7 bases, with 10 bases between. Per the germline V gene, CDR1 is GTSNPN and CDR2 is SVGIG (reference sequence).

The V call is TRBV4-1, the J call TRBJ2-2, with unresolved D. The germline CDR1 and CDR2 sequences are MGHRA and YSYEKL. The CDR3 contains 17 residues. CDR3 loop: CAASRSGTRPNTGELFF. The CDR3 DNA sequence: TGCGCTGCCAGCAGGTCTGGCACAAGACCGAACACCGGGGAGCTGTTTTTT.

The chain couples TRBV4-2 to TRBJ1-1; TRBD1 is a possible D gene (5 bases). The CDR3 has 16 residues. The germline gives CDR1 LGHNA, CDR2 YNFKEQ. The V and J ends lost 0 bases and 3 bases respectively, with 14 bases between them. The CDR3 protein is CASSQESSVGDTEAFF. The CDR3 coding sequence is TGTGCCAGCAGCCAAGAGAGCTCGGTGGGGGACACTGAAGCTTTCTTT.

This clone has a single count. V usage is TRBV5-6 and J usage is TRBJ2-5; 9 bases line up with TRBD2. This CDR3 has 14 amino acids. The J segment lost 6 bases and the V segment lost 5 bases, leaving 8 bases of the junction unmatched. Germline values: CDR1 SGHDT, CDR2 YYEEEE. This chain's CDR3 is CASRLIAGVKTQYF. The CDR3 DNA reads TGTGCCAGCAGGCTTATAGCGGGGGTTAAGACCCAGTACTTC. Looking up the rest from reference TRBV5-6 and TRBJ2-5 gives the full variable domain: DAGVTQSPTHLIKTRGQQVTLRCSPKSGHDTVSWYQQALGQGPQFIFQYYEEEERQRGNFPDRFSGHQFPNYSSELNVNALLLGDSALYLCASRLIAGVKTQYFGPGTRLLVL.

The chain employs TRBV5-6 and TRBJ2-7, with TRBD1 matching 8 bases. The germline V gene encodes CDR1 SGHDT and CDR2 YYEEEE. The ends lost 4 bases at V and 6 bases at J; junction bases unmatched: 12. The CDR3 sequence is 15 residues long. CDR3 DNA sequence: TGTGCCAGCAGCCCCGGACAGGGAAGCCTGCTCGAGCAGTACTTC. This codes for CASSPGQGSLLEQYF.

The J gene is TRBJ2-6, the V gene TRBV28; tentatively, D is TRBD1 (6 bases). Germline-derived CDR1 and CDR2 are MDHEN and SYDVKM. CDR3 length equals 15 residues. The V end was cut by 5 bases, the J end by 1 base, with 9 bases between. This CDR3 reads CASSGTGSGANVLTF. The DNA for the CDR3 is TGTGCCAGCAGTGGAACAGGGTCTGGGGCCAACGTCCTGACTTTC.

V gene TRBV6-5 combines with J gene TRBJ2-2, with TRBD2 as a possible D gene (5 bases). Trimming stripped 0 bases from V and 7 bases from J, with 9 bases between. CDR1 and CDR2 from the germline V gene are MNHEY and SVGAGI. This CDR3 contains 14 residues. CDR3 coding DNA: TGTGCCAGCAGTTACTCGACGGGGATCGGGGAGCTGTTTTTT. It encodes CASSYSTGIGELFF.

The chain employs TRBV7-9 and TRBJ1-2; possibly TRBD1 for D (6 bases). Trimming took off 1 base at V and 4 bases at J, with 22 bases between the two ends. CDR3 length: 18 residues. The germline V gene encodes CDR1 SEHNR and CDR2 FQNEAQ (reference sequence). DNA for the CDR3: TGTGCCAGCAGCTTAGAAGGGGGGAGAGCATGGGACTCCTATGGCTACACCTTC. Protein sequence: CASSLEGGRAWDSYGYTF.

The V and J genes are TRBV7-9 and TRBJ2-7; D is uncertain. The germline CDR1 and CDR2 sequences are SEHNR and FQNEAQ (reference sequence). The CDR3 sequence is 14 residues long. The V gene lost 3 bases and the J gene lost 5 bases, with 14 bases spanning the gap. CDR3 in DNA: TGTGCCAGCAGCTTCGGGCAGGCCCTAAACGAGCAGTACTTC. Residues: CASSFGQALNEQYF.

CDR3: CASSLAYEQYF. CDR3 sequence (DNA): TGTGCCAGCAGCTTAGCTTACGAGCAGTACTTC. J is TRBJ2-7 and V is TRBV4-2; no reliable D call. Deletions cut 5 bases from V and 4 bases from J, with 6 bases between. The CDR3 extends over 11 amino acids. Germline V gene lookup returns CDR1 LGHNA and CDR2 YNFKEQ.

This clone came up once. The chain has TRBV6-5 and TRBJ1-3, with 7 bases matching TRBD1. Germline V gene lookup returns CDR1 MNHEY and CDR2 SVGAGI. CDR3 size: 13 residues. V shed 4 bases and J 8 bases; nucleotides not matched to a gene: 5. The CDR3 loop is CASSFTGVDTIYF. CDR3 nucleotides: TGTGCCAGCAGTTTTACAGGGGTAGACACCATATATTTT.

V gene TRBV29-1 combines with J gene TRBJ2-5; no firm D call. The CDR3 extends over 10 amino acids. Germline V gene data show CDR1 as SQVTM and CDR2 as ANQGSEA. Deletions cut 4 bases from V and 5 bases from J, with 5 bases between. CDR3 loop: CSVVGETQYF. CDR3 sequence (DNA): TGCAGCGTTGTCGGGGAGACCCAGTACTTC.

This clone is termed medium-sized (0.01 to 0.1%). The gene calls are TRBV11-1 and TRBJ1-1; D remains unclear. Trimming removed 3 bases at V and 4 bases at J, with 9 bases between. CDR1 is SGHAT, CDR2 FQDESV, per germline (reference sequence). CDR3 length equals 13 residues. The CDR3: CASSFPGGTEAFF. The DNA of the CDR3 is TGTGCCAGCAGCTTCCCGGGAGGCACTGAAGCTTTCTTT.

This rearrangement joins TRBV21-1 to TRBJ1-2. TRBV21-1 counts as a pseudogene. The CDR3 is 13 amino acids. The CDR3 sequence: CASSNRGRYGYTF. The CDR3 nucleotides are TGTGCCAGCAGCAACCGGGGGCGCTATGGCTACACCTTC.

The genes are TRBV28 and TRBJ1-5; D gene uncertain. This CDR3 contains 15 residues. Germline V lookup: CDR1 MDHEN, CDR2 SYDVKM. V lost 6 bases and J 6 bases, leaving 18 bases between the germline ends. CDR3 region: CASSLVEGSGQPQHF. The CDR3 DNA reads TGTGCCAGCAGCTTAGTGGAAGGTTCCGGTCAGCCCCAGCATTTT.

The chain joins TRBV4-2 to TRBJ1-1; no firm D call. Germline-derived CDR1 and CDR2 are LGHNA and YNFKEQ. The CDR3 runs 14 residues. Trimming cost V 3 bases and J 0 bases, with 8 bases left between them. The CDR3 coding sequence is TGTGCCAGCAGCCATCCCTCGTTGAACACTGAAGCTTTCTTT. Encoded protein: CASSHPSLNTEAFF.

This clone was seen at least ten times. This chain connects TRBV7-8 to TRBJ2-1; 7 bases map to TRBD2. The CDR3 is made up of 16 amino acids. Germline values: CDR1 SGHVS, CDR2 FQNEAQ. Losses at the gene ends were 8 bases for V and 2 bases for J; bases not matched to a gene: 12. The DNA of the CDR3 is TGTGCCAGCCACCTCTGGGCCGGGACTACCTACAATGAGCAGTTCTTC. It yields the protein CASHLWAGTTYNEQFF.

The CDR3 loop reads CASSVALTSTDTQYF. In DNA, the CDR3 is TGTGCCAGCAGCGTGGCTTTAACTAGCACAGATACGCAGTATTTT. This chain uses TRBV9 with TRBJ2-3, with D hard to call. Per germline, CDR1 SGDLS and CDR2 YYNGEE. CDR3 size: 15 residues. Trimming removed 2 bases at V and 0 bases at J, with 10 bases between. Looking up the rest from reference TRBV9 and TRBJ2-3 gives the full variable domain: DSGVTQTPKHLITATGQRVTLRCSPRSGDLSVYWYQQSLDQGLQFLIQYYNGEERAKGNILERFSAQQFPDLHSELNLSSLELGDSALYFCASSVALTSTDTQYFGPGTRLTVL.

This clone has a handful of counts. The rearrangement links TRBV27 to TRBJ1-4, with D possibly TRBD1 on 6 matching bases. The V end lost 6 bases, the J end lost 4 bases, and 15 bases lay between the germline ends. Germline-derived CDR1 and CDR2 are MNHEY and SMNVEV (reference sequence). This CDR3 contains 15 residues. CDR3 loop: CASSLTGALNEKLFF. The CDR3 DNA follows: TGTGCCAGCAGCCTGACAGGTGCCCTTAATGAAAAACTGTTTTTT.